This passage covers 31 T cell receptor beta chains from one sample sequenced in a study of blood T cell repertoires in COVID-19. TCRdb keeps only in-frame clones here, not all; method: immunoSEQ multiplex PCR. The table lists about 250,000 clones, 65% to 90% of them singletons. Sequencing used PBMCs or T cells enriched from blood (not recorded which). These receptors originate from a woman between 50 and 59 years old with acute COVID-19.

This rearrangement joins TRBV30 to TRBJ1-5; 12 nucleotides agree with TRBD1. Trimming removed 5 bases from V and 3 bases from J; junction bases left unmatched: 5. CDR3 length: 15 residues. Germline CDR1 and CDR2: GTSNPN and SVGIG (reference sequence). The CDR3, as DNA: TGTGCCTGGGGGGGACAGGGGGCTGACAATCAGCCCCAGCATTTT. Protein sequence: CAWGGQGADNQPQHF.

This sequence joins TRBV30 and TRBJ1-4, with D uncertain. This CDR3 contains 12 residues. V lost 4 bases and J 8 bases, leaving 11 bases between the germline ends. Germline V CDR1 and CDR2: GTSNPN, SVGIG (reference sequence). The CDR3 coding sequence is TGTGCCTGGACCCAGGATACGGAAAAACTGTTTTTT. It codes for CAWTQDTEKLFF.

This clone has a single count. The chain uses TRBV11-2 and TRBJ2-4; D might be TRBD1 (6 bases). The length of the CDR3 is 16 residues. Germline loops: CDR1 SGHAT, CDR2 FQNNGV. V shed 3 bases and J shed 0 bases, with 12 bases lying between them. The CDR3 reads CASSFGTPIAKNIQYF. The CDR3 nucleotides are TGTGCCAGCAGCTTTGGGACACCGATAGCCAAAAACATTCAGTACTTC.

The V call is TRBV29-1, the J call TRBJ1-1; D might be TRBD1 (6 bases). The CDR3 is 14 residues long. Germline V lookup: CDR1 SQVTM, CDR2 ANQGSEA. Trimming removed 3 bases from V and 5 bases from J, with 16 bases in between. This chain's CDR3 is CSVDYGGGGTEAFF. In nucleotides, the CDR3 is TGCAGCGTTGATTACGGGGGCGGGGGAACTGAAGCTTTCTTT.

The CDR3 DNA reads as TGTGCCAGCAGATCGAGGGGGTACACTGAAGCTTTCTTT. Its protein product is CASRSRGYTEAFF. The V gene is TRBV27, the J gene TRBJ1-1; TRBD1 is a possible D gene (6 bases). Germline V gene lookup returns CDR1 MNHEY and CDR2 SMNVEV (reference sequence). This CDR3 is built from 13 residues. Trimming pared 6 bases from V and 3 bases from J, leaving 11 bases between.

Concerning this clone itself: The sample contains more than one DNA sequence encoding this CDR3. This rearrangement joins TRBV5-1 to TRBJ1-2, with D maybe TRBD1 (6 bases). The CDR3 length is 14 residues. Germline V gene sequence: CDR1 SGHRS, CDR2 YFSETQ. V dropped 3 bases and J dropped 2 bases, with 11 bases sitting between them. The CDR3 DNA reads as TGCGCCAGCAGCTCGACAGGAGGAAACTATGGCTACACCTTC. It specifies CASSSTGGNYGYTF.

The chain links TRBV29-1 to TRBJ2-7; a possible D gene is TRBD1 (5 bases). Between the trimmed V and J ends, which lost 4 bases and 0 bases, there was a span of 16 bases. The germline CDR1 and CDR2 sequences are SQVTM and ANQGSEA. This CDR3 contains 15 residues. CDR3 residues: CSVVTPRQSSYEQYF. DNA of the CDR3: TGCAGCGTTGTAACTCCCAGACAGAGCTCCTACGAGCAGTACTTC.

The chain joins TRBV18 to TRBJ2-7; D is possibly TRBD2 (6 bases). V dropped 2 bases and J dropped 2 bases, with 13 bases sitting between them. The germline V gene encodes CDR1 KGHSH and CDR2 LQKENI. The CDR3 loop spans 15 amino acids. The CDR3 sequence is CASSPGAGLTYEQYF. CDR3 bases: TGTGCCAGCTCACCAGGGGCTGGACTAACCTACGAGCAGTACTTC.

The V and J genes are TRBV2 and TRBJ1-1; D gene unclear. Germline CDR1 is SNHLY and CDR2 is FYNNEI. V was cut by 1 base and J by 1 base, with 10 bases left in between. This CDR3 is built from 15 residues. CDR3 loop: CASSEGGVENTEAFF. The CDR3 region has the DNA TGTGCCAGCAGTGAAGGGGGAGTAGAGAACACTGAAGCTTTCTTT.

The chain has TRBV9 and TRBJ1-5, with D unclear. Looked up from germline, CDR1 is SGDLS and CDR2 is YYNGEE. V lost 0 bases to trimming and J lost 7 bases, with 8 bases between them. The CDR3 sequence is 13 residues long. The CDR3 coding sequence is TGTGCCAGCAGCGTAGATTATAAACAGCCCCAGCATTTT. Protein sequence: CASSVDYKQPQHF.

This clone has just a few counts. The chain employs TRBV6-2 or TRBV6-3 and TRBJ1-4; D unclear. The CDR3 is made up of 12 amino acids. V was trimmed by 3 bases and J by 14 bases, leaving 13 bases between them. CDR1 is MNHEY, CDR2 SVGEGT, per germline. The CDR3 region is CASSYSSDQLFF. CDR3 bases: TGTGCCAGCAGTTATTCGTCCGATCAGCTGTTTTTT.

The V and J genes are TRBV5-1 and TRBJ1-2, with D uncertain. The CDR3 length is 13 residues. Germline V gene sequence: CDR1 SGHRS, CDR2 YFSETQ. V was shortened by 5 bases and J by 7 bases, with 15 bases between the two germline ends. In DNA form, the CDR3 reads TGCGCCAGCAGTCCCGCGGGGTCGGGTGGCTACACCTTC. This gives the protein CASSPAGSGGYTF.

This clone appeared once. The V gene is TRBV18, the J gene TRBJ2-5; a possible D gene is TRBD2 (5 bases). Germline CDR1 reads KGHSH; CDR2 reads LQKENI. The V and J ends lost 0 bases and 5 bases respectively, with 10 bases between them. The CDR3 has 14 amino acids. CDR3 sequence reads: CASSPPGVSETQYF. The CDR3 DNA follows: TGTGCCAGCTCACCACCCGGGGTCAGCGAGACCCAGTACTTC.

The genes are TRBV21-1 and TRBJ1-5. TRBV21-1 counts as a pseudogene. The CDR3 has 17 amino acids. The CDR3: CASSKEGSTVGNQPQHF. CDR3 in DNA: TGTGCCAGCAGCAAAGAAGGTAGCACGGTAGGCAATCAGCCCCAGCATTTT.

V gene TRBV6-5 combines with J gene TRBJ1-1; D is unclear. This CDR3 is 13 amino acids long. V was cut by 7 bases and J by 6 bases, with 15 bases left in between. Germline V gene lookup returns CDR1 MNHEY and CDR2 SVGAGI. The CDR3 reads CASKGRGLPEAFF. The CDR3 DNA reads TGTGCCAGCAAAGGACGGGGTTTGCCTGAAGCTTTCTTT.

The V and J genes are TRBV29-1 and TRBJ1-2; 8 positions agree with TRBD1. This CDR3 is built from 15 residues. The V and J ends lost 6 bases and 8 bases, in that order; junction bases with no gene match: 17. CDR1 and CDR2 (germline): SQVTM, ANQGSEA. CDR3 nucleotides: TGCAGCGTCGATTCCCGGACAGGGCTCCCCTTGGGCTACACCTTC. This gives the protein CSVDSRTGLPLGYTF.

This clone was detected a few times. CDR3 coding DNA: TGTGCCAGCAGCTTGGTCGGGCAGCAGGGCCCTGGGGCTTTCTTT. Translating gives CASSLVGQQGPGAFF. The rearrangement uses TRBV5-6 and TRBJ1-1; possibly TRBD1 for D (5 bases). In germline, CDR1 is SGHDT, CDR2 YYEEEE. The V end was cut by 0 bases, the J end by 11 bases, with 20 bases between. This CDR3 contains 15 residues. Drawing the rest from reference TRBV5-6 and TRBJ1-1, the complete variable domain is DAGVTQSPTHLIKTRGQQVTLRCSPKSGHDTVSWYQQALGQGPQFIFQYYEEEERQRGNFPDRFSGHQFPNYSSELNVNALLLGDSALYLCASSLVGQQGPGAFFGQGTRLTVV.

The rearrangement joins TRBV25-1 to TRBJ1-4; TRBD1 might be the D (5 bases). The germline V and J ends were trimmed by 7 bases and 4 bases, with 16 bases remaining between them. Germline V gene lookup returns CDR1 MGHDK and CDR2 SYGVNS. The CDR3 sequence is 15 residues long. CDR3 nucleotide sequence: TGTGCCAGCACAGTAACAGGACATGGTAATGAAAAACTGTTTTTT. Amino acid sequence: CASTVTGHGNEKLFF.

This clone appeared once. As DNA, the CDR3 is TGTGCCATCAGGGAATCGGACAGGGCTCAGCCCCAGCATTTT. Amino acid sequence: CAIRESDRAQPQHF. The chain links TRBV10-3 to TRBJ1-5; 8 positions match TRBD1. V lost 6 bases to trimming and J lost 6 bases; unmatched junction nucleotides: 7. The length of the CDR3 is 14 residues. The germline V gene encodes CDR1 ENHRY and CDR2 SYGVKD.

This clone was seen only once. This rearrangement joins TRBV5-1 to TRBJ1-4; TRBD1 might be the D (6 bases). The germline V gene encodes CDR1 SGHRS and CDR2 YFSETQ. This CDR3 spans 15 amino acids. Trimming took off 4 bases at V and 1 base at J, with 11 bases between the two ends. DNA for the CDR3: TGCGCCAGCAGCCCCCTACAGGGAACTAATGAAAAACTGTTTTTT. Amino acids: CASSPLQGTNEKLFF.

The V gene is TRBV7-6, the J gene TRBJ2-3; D uncertain. The CDR3 is made up of 12 amino acids. With 1 base removed from V and 9 bases from J, the gap between germline ends came to 8 bases. The germline V gene encodes CDR1 SGHVS and CDR2 FNYEAQ. The CDR3 DNA reads as TGTGCCAGCAGCTTAGATTCCGTGACGCAGTATTTT. It translates to CASSLDSVTQYF.

There are a few counts of this clone. J is TRBJ1-5 and V is TRBV3-1 (or the pseudogene TRBV3-2); D might be TRBD1 (5 bases). The V gene lost 2 bases and the J gene lost 0 bases, with 5 bases spanning the gap. The germline V gene encodes CDR1 LGHDT and CDR2 YNNKEL (reference sequence). The CDR3 loop spans 14 amino acids. In nucleotides, the CDR3 is TGTGCCAGCAGCCAACAGGGTAGCAATCAGCCCCAGCATTTT. It specifies CASSQQGSNQPQHF.

The chain recombines TRBV6-1 with TRBJ1-5, with a possible D match to TRBD1 (6 bases). Germline CDR1 MNHNS, CDR2 SASEGT. V was cut by 3 bases and J by 4 bases, with 10 bases left in between. This CDR3 is built from 14 residues. CDR3 nucleotides: TGTGCCAGCAGTGATGGGGGCGGAAATCAGCCCCAGCATTTT. It encodes CASSDGGGNQPQHF.

The chain carries TRBV5-4 and TRBJ2-1, with 15 bases fitting TRBD2. Trimming cost V 3 bases and J 4 bases; bases outside gene matches: 8. Germline lookup yields CDR1 SGHNT and CDR2 YYREEE (reference sequence). The CDR3 has 18 amino acids. In DNA form, the CDR3 reads TGTGCCAGCAGCTCACGGACTAGCGGGGGGGCCCGGTACAATGAGCAGTTCTTC. Protein: CASSSRTSGGARYNEQFF.

The chain carries TRBV6-4 and TRBJ1-5, with a possible D match to TRBD1 (6 bases). CDR1 is MRHNA and CDR2 is SNTAGT in the germline V gene. The CDR3 contains 15 residues. Deletions cut 6 bases from V and 4 bases from J, with 16 bases between. The CDR3 reads CASSLDGGWNQPQHF. The CDR3 nucleotides read TGTGCCAGCAGCCTGGATGGGGGCTGGAATCAGCCCCAGCATTTT.

V and J are TRBV7-2 and TRBJ1-4, with 9 positions matching TRBD1. J was trimmed by 7 bases and V by 4 bases; bases with no gene match: 7. This CDR3 region has 15 residues. The germline CDR1 and CDR2 sequences are SGHTA and FQGNSA. The CDR3: CASSSDRGIREKLFF. The CDR3, as DNA: TGTGCCAGCAGCTCGGACAGGGGCATTCGTGAAAAACTGTTTTTT.

The sample holds a few counts of this clone. The rearrangement uses TRBV28 and TRBJ1-2; 7 bases are a match to TRBD1. CDR1 and CDR2 (germline): MDHEN, SYDVKM. The CDR3 contains 13 residues. With V trimmed by 5 bases and J by 2 bases, 2 bases remained unmatched. The CDR3 nucleotides are TGTGCCAGCAGTACGGGACAGAACTATGGCTACACCTTC. This codes for CASSTGQNYGYTF.

V and J are TRBV19 and TRBJ2-7; no definite D call. The V end was cut by 4 bases, the J end by 2 bases, with 6 bases between. From germline, CDR1 is LNHDA and CDR2 SQIVND (reference sequence). The CDR3 is 12 amino acids. The CDR3 coding sequence is TGTGCCAGTAGTAGGCATCCCTACGAGCAGTACTTC. It specifies CASSRHPYEQYF.

This clone was observed a few times. In the same sample, other DNA sequences code for this CDR3. The chain recombines TRBV7-9 with TRBJ1-2; D is possibly TRBD1 (5 bases). This CDR3 is built from 15 residues. Between the trimmed V and J ends, which lost 5 bases and 2 bases, there was a span of 15 bases. Germline CDR1 SEHNR, CDR2 FQNEAQ (reference sequence). The CDR3 sequence: CASSPRTGGNYGYTF. DNA of the CDR3: TGTGCCAGCAGCCCAAGGACGGGGGGAAACTATGGCTACACCTTC.

The chain joins TRBV30 to TRBJ1-1; TRBD1 agrees at 8 bases. Germline CDR1 GTSNPN, CDR2 SVGIG (reference sequence). V was clipped by 0 bases and J by 5 bases; unmatched bases: 11. CDR3 length: 16 residues. In DNA, the CDR3 is TGTGCCTGGAGTGTAGTGCAGGGGGCGAGTTTAACTGAAGCTTTCTTT. Its protein product is CAWSVVQGASLTEAFF.

The chain has TRBV15 and TRBJ1-1, with 9 bases identical to TRBD1. J lost 0 bases, V lost 4 bases, and 12 bases had no gene match. Germline V CDR1 and CDR2: LNHNV, YYDKDF (reference sequence). The CDR3 loop spans 18 amino acids. The CDR3 DNA reads as TGTGCCACCAGCACCTTTTACCGGACAGGGGCGATGAACACTGAAGCTTTCTTT. Amino acid sequence: CATSTFYRTGAMNTEAFF.